These T cell receptor beta chains were read from a single sample in a study of T cell repertoires in cytomegalovirus infection. Each CDR3 protein is one row after TCRdb ran MiXCR on the reads. The profile covers tens of thousands of distinct CDR3 sequences, with 3% to 4% appearing a single time and 20% to 25% taken by the ten largest. Sequencing was carried out using PBMCs. The source of these receptors is a human donor in good health (CMV status not recorded). Some clones in this sample may be carry-over from other donors' samples. Each CDR3 is given with its conserved first and last residue. D genes are given only for firm matches. Clone size is shown for a subset of rows, as once, few, many or a class of expanded clone.

TRBJ2-3 | - | TRBV11-2 | - | CASSFTGRLTSTDTQYF | TGTGCCAGCAGCTTCACAGGTCGACTCACTAGCACAGATACGCAGTATTTT
TRBJ2-1 | - | TRBV7-3 | many | CASSLAGPLTNEQFF | TGTGCCAGCAGCTTAGCTGGACCTCTCACTAATGAGCAGTTCTTC
TRBJ1-5 | - | TRBV7-8 | many | CASSLTPFRGGGQPQHF | TGTGCCAGCAGCTTAACGCCCTTCAGGGGAGGAGGTCAGCCCCAGCATTTT
TRBJ2-7 | TRBD1 | TRBV6-2/TRBV6-3 | many | CASKGQGYHEQYF | TGTGCCAGCAAGGGACAGGGTTACCACGAGCAGTACTTC
TRBJ2-5 | - | TRBV25-1 | many | CASSRPGSETQYF | TGTGCCAGCAGTAGGCCAGGATCTGAGACCCAGTACTTC
TRBJ1-4 | - | TRBV7-2 | many | CASSLRQGQNEKLFF | TGTGCCAGCAGCCTCCGGCAGGGCCAGAATGAAAAACTGTTTTTT
TRBJ2-7 | - | TRBV7-2 | many | CASSASYEQYF | TGTGCCAGCAGCGCTTCCTACGAGCAGTACTTC
TRBJ2-6 | - | TRBV11-3 | many | CASSFPGLPSGANVLTF | TGTGCCAGCAGCTTTCCGGGACTCCCCTCTGGGGCCAACGTCCTGACTTTC
TRBJ2-2 | - | TRBV7-2 | many | CASSLGVEYGTGELFF | TGTGCCAGCAGCTTAGGAGTGGAGTATGGCACCGGGGAGCTGTTTTTT
TRBJ2-4 | - | TRBV7-2 | many | CASSSVGALLAKNIQYF | TGTGCCAGCAGCTCCGTCGGAGCACTACTAGCCAAAAACATTCAGTACTTC
TRBJ1-2 | - | TRBV20-1 | many | CSGQLGYGYTF | TGCAGTGGCCAATTAGGCTATGGCTACACCTTC
TRBJ2-2 | TRBD1 | TRBV11-2 | many | CASSLGDRDTGELFF | TGTGCCAGCAGCTTAGGCGACAGGGACACCGGGGAGCTGTTTTTT
TRBJ2-7 | - | TRBV28 | few | CASSFLQGKRDEQYF | TGTGCCAGCAGTTTCCTGCAGGGGAAGCGTGACGAGCAGTACTTC
TRBJ2-1 | - | TRBV7-2 | - | CASSLLLFNERFF | TGTGCCAGTAGCTTATTGCTCTTCAATGAGCGGTTCTTC
TRBJ1-1 | - | TRBV7-2 | many | CASSSTGTKNTEAFF | TGTGCCAGCAGCTCTACCGGGACGAAGAACACTGAAGCTTTCTTT
TRBJ1-2 | - | TRBV7-6 | many | CASSDDRAYGYTF | TGTGCCAGCAGCGACGACAGAGCTTATGGCTACACCTTC
TRBJ1-6 | - | TRBV11-2 | many | CASSEQSSNWPLHF | TGTGCCAGCAGCGAACAGAGTTCCAATTGGCCCCTCCACTTT
TRBJ2-3 | - | TRBV7-2 | many | CASSLALEETQYF | TGTGCCAGCAGCTTAGCGCTTGAGGAAACGCAGTATTTT
TRBJ2-3 | - | TRBV7-8 | many | CASSLLGPDTQYF | TGTGCCAGCAGCTTATTGGGTCCAGATACGCAGTATTTT
TRBJ2-1 | TRBD2 | TRBV7-8 | many | CASSSGLAGETFF | TGTGCCAGCAGCTCGGGACTAGCGGGAGAAACGTTCTTC
TRBJ1-6 | - | TRBV7-2 | many | CASSLERTPLHF | TGTGCCAGCAGCTTAGAACGCACACCCCTCCACTTT
TRBJ2-1 | TRBD1 | TRBV7-2 | many | CASSLDGDSSFDEQFF | TGTGCCAGCAGCTTAGACGGGGACAGCTCCTTCGATGAGCAGTTCTTC
TRBJ2-3 | - | TRBV7-9 | - | CAGSSGDTQYF | TGTGCCGGCAGCTCAGGAGATACGCAGTATTTT
TRBJ2-2 | - | TRBV7-2 | many | CASAQRHTGELFF | TGTGCCAGCGCCCAACGCCACACCGGGGAGCTGTTTTTT
TRBJ1-1 | TRBD1 | TRBV4-2 | many | CASSQVGTGVNTEAFF | TGTGCCAGCAGCCAAGTGGGAACAGGGGTCAACACTGAAGCTTTCTTT
TRBJ2-1 | - | TRBV11-2 | many | CASSIAPSSYNEQFF | TGTGCCAGCAGCATAGCTCCCAGCTCCTACAATGAGCAGTTCTTC
TRBJ1-1 | - | TRBV18 | many | CASSPRQVTNTEAFF | TGTGCCAGCTCACCACGACAGGTAACGAACACTGAAGCTTTCTTT
TRBJ1-1 | - | TRBV4-3 | few | CASSSDHRDHTEAFF | TGCGCCAGCAGTAGCGATCACAGGGACCACACTGAAGCTTTCTTT
TRBJ2-7 | - | TRBV20-1 | many | CSANGFSYEQYF | TGCAGTGCTAACGGATTCTCCTACGAGCAGTACTTC